This paragraph covers one T cell receptor beta chain sequence. This sample was included in a study of blood T cell repertoires in COVID-19. The method was immunoSEQ multiplex PCR; TCRdb's version includes in-frame clones alone and lacks a portion of them. The sample holds some 270,000 clones, around 85% seen once. This CDR3 region has 14 residues. V was clipped by 7 bases and J by 6 bases, with 18 bases between them. CDR1 and CDR2 (germline): LNHNV, YYDKDF (reference sequence). The sequencing sample was made of PBMCs or T cells enriched from blood (not recorded which). The J gene is TRBJ1-1, the V gene TRBV15, with a tentative D call TRBD1 (6 bases). The TCR sequence derives from a woman between 25 and 40 years old who had recovered from COVID-19. As DNA, the CDR3 is TGTGCCACCACGACTACAGGGCCCTCTGCTGAAGCTTTCTTT. Translation: CATTTTGPSAEAFF.